Following are 28 T cell receptor beta chains from one sample sequenced in a study of low-dose radiotherapy and immunotherapy resistance in tumors. Specified time point: after trial treatment. Treatment: LDRT plus nivolumab, ipilimumab, low-dose cyclophosphamide and aspirin (RACIN trial). Using a constant-region primer together with a V-primer adapter, TCRs were subjected to 20 PCR cycles of amplification. TCRdb independently ran MiXCR on the reads; one entry per CDR3 protein. The table includes some 53,000 distinct CDR3 sequences, approximately 35% detected once. The sequencing here drew on PBMCs, taken after low-dose radiotherapy plus immunotherapy. The receptors were gathered from a male donor with rectosigmoid adenocarcinoma.

This clonotype was recorded many times. The chain has TRBV10-2 and TRBJ2-7; 11 bases agree with TRBD1. The CDR3 spans 16 residues. Germline assignment: CDR1 WSHSY and CDR2 SAAADI. Trimming removed 0 bases from V and 2 bases from J; junction bases left unmatched: 3. CDR3 coding DNA: TGCGCCAGCAGTGAGTCGGGGGGACAGGGGGCCTACGAGCAGTACTTC. Its protein product is CASSESGGQGAYEQYF.

In this sample, this clonotype turned up a few times. The rearrangement links TRBV6-6 to TRBJ2-7; tentative D call: TRBD2 (6 bases). Germline V gives CDR1 MNHNY, CDR2 SVGAGI (reference sequence). The CDR3 extends over 15 amino acids. V shed 6 bases and J shed 7 bases, with 22 bases lying between them. The DNA of the CDR3 is TGTGCCAGCAGGACCGGACTCTCGACCCGGGGGGAGCAGTACTTC. Its translation: CASRTGLSTRGEQYF.

Details on this clonotype: A far larger clone is a single base away, which makes a read error likely. V usage is TRBV28 and J usage is TRBJ2-1; tentative D call: TRBD2 (6 bases). Germline CDR1 is MDHEN and CDR2 is SYDVKM. The CDR3 has 15 amino acids. The V gene lost 7 bases and the J gene lost 10 bases, with 23 bases spanning the gap. For the CDR3, the DNA is TGTGCCAGCACCCAGGTCATGGGAGGTCCCTACGAGCAGTTCTTC. This sequence encodes CASTQVMGGPYEQFF.

This clonotype occurred many times. CDR3 DNA: TGTGCCAGCAGTTACGGACAGGGTATCCAGCCCCAGCATTTT. Its translation is CASSYGQGIQPQHF. V gene TRBV6-2 or TRBV6-3 combines with J gene TRBJ1-5, with TRBD1 identical over 8 bases. The CDR3 is 14 amino acids. With 2 bases clipped from V and 7 bases from J, the junction kept 4 bases outside the gene matches. Germline CDR1 reads MNHEY; CDR2 reads SVGEGT.

This clonotype was observed a single time. CDR3 sequence reads: CASSVGLGSAGELFF. The DNA of the CDR3 is TGTGCCAGCAGCGTAGGGTTAGGTTCTGCCGGGGAGCTGTTTTTT. The chain joins TRBV9 to TRBJ2-2; D is undetermined. The CDR3 is made up of 15 amino acids. Trimming took off 0 bases at V and 6 bases at J, with 12 bases between the two ends. CDR1 is SGDLS and CDR2 is YYNGEE in the germline V gene.

This clonotype was seen ten or more times. The gene calls are TRBV6-2 or TRBV6-3 and TRBJ2-1; 12 nucleotides agree with TRBD2. CDR1 is MNHEY, CDR2 SVGEGT, per germline. This CDR3 has 17 residues. The junction had 7 bases not matched to a gene; V was cut back by 0 bases and J by 7 bases. The CDR3 reads CASSYSRGLAGFNEQFF. The DNA for the CDR3 is TGTGCCAGCAGTTACTCGAGGGGACTAGCGGGTTTTAATGAGCAGTTCTTC.

The chain uses TRBV7-2 and TRBJ1-1; D is possibly TRBD1 (5 bases). V gave up 1 base and J gave up 5 bases, with 8 bases separating them. Germline V gives CDR1 SGHTA, CDR2 FQGNSA. The CDR3 is made up of 13 amino acids. CDR3 sequence (DNA): TGTGCCAGCAGCTTAGGGGGCGGGACTGAAGCTTTCTTT. This codes for CASSLGGGTEAFF.

The chain is built from TRBV9 and TRBJ1-3; no definite D call. CDR1 and CDR2 from the germline V gene are SGDLS and YYNGEE. This CDR3 contains 17 residues. The germline V and J ends were trimmed by 1 base and 0 bases, with 14 bases remaining between them. CDR3 sequence: CASSVNPRPTSGNTIYF. The CDR3 DNA follows: TGTGCCAGCAGCGTAAACCCCCGTCCCACCTCTGGAAACACCATATATTTT. The full variable domain, its missing parts supplied by reference TRBV9 and TRBJ1-3, is DSGVTQTPKHLITATGQRVTLRCSPRSGDLSVYWYQQSLDQGLQFLIQYYNGEERAKGNILERFSAQQFPDLHSELNLSSLELGDSALYFCASSVNPRPTSGNTIYFGEGSWLTVV.

Ten or more counts support this clonotype. The CDR3 DNA reads as TGTGCCAGCAGTATTCCTAGGGAAGACAATGAGCAGTTCTTC. This encodes CASSIPREDNEQFF. The gene calls are TRBV6-2 or TRBV6-3 and TRBJ2-1, with D unresolved. Trimming left V 5 bases short and J 5 bases short, with 13 bases between. The CDR3 contains 14 residues. Germline V gene sequence: CDR1 MNHEY, CDR2 SVGEGT.

As concerns this clonotype: Being one base from a much bigger clone, this may be a read error. This chain links TRBV13 with TRBJ2-2; possible D gene TRBD2, 5 bases. The CDR3 runs to 17 residues. CDR1 and CDR2 (germline): PRHDT, FYEKMQ (reference sequence). V gave up 6 bases and J gave up 5 bases, with 22 bases separating them. The CDR3 protein is CASSRRGVGDSTGELFF. The CDR3 bases are TGTGCCAGCAGTCGTAGAGGTGTGGGAGATTCGACCGGGGAGCTGTTTTTT.

Regarding this clonotype: This likely traces to a read error, being one base from a far larger clone. The chain recombines TRBV5-4 with TRBJ2-1; 10 bases are shared with TRBD1. Looked up from germline, CDR1 is SGHNT and CDR2 is YYREEE (reference sequence). V lost 4 bases to trimming and J lost 10 bases; unmatched junction nucleotides: 8. The CDR3 has 14 residues. The CDR3 DNA reads TGTGCCAGCAGCCCCGGGACAGGGGTGGGCGAGCAGTTCTTC. It translates to CASSPGTGVGEQFF.

The chain couples TRBV28 to TRBJ2-3; D may be TRBD1 (5 bases). V was cut by 2 bases and J by 0 bases, with 9 bases left in between. CDR1 is MDHEN, CDR2 SYDVKM, per germline. The CDR3 consists of 15 residues. The CDR3 region has the DNA TGTGCCAGCAGTTTAGGGGCAATTAGCACAGATACGCAGTATTTT. Its translation is CASSLGAISTDTQYF.

At least ten counts were recorded for this clonotype. The rearrangement links TRBV12-3 or TRBV12-4 to TRBJ2-7; D not certain. The CDR3 contains 13 residues. The V end was cut by 6 bases, the J end by 2 bases, with 11 bases between. The CDR3 sequence: CASSRTHTYEQYF. The DNA of the CDR3 is TGTGCCAGCAGCCGGACGCATACCTACGAGCAGTACTTC.

In this sample, this clonotype turned up many times. Sequence at one end of the junction differs from germline and may be a read error. The gene calls are TRBV7-6 and TRBJ2-2, with TRBD2 as a possible D gene (6 bases). The CDR3 totals 14 residues. Germline values: CDR1 SGHVS, CDR2 FNYEAQ. CDR3 sequence reads: CASSLGGTGGELFF. In nucleotides, the CDR3 is TGTGCTAGCAGCTTAGGCGGGACTGGCGGGGAGCTGTTTTTT. Full variable domain (missing parts from reference TRBV7-6 and TRBJ2-2): GAGVSQSPRYKVTKRGQDVALRCDPISGHVSLYWYRQALGQGPEFLTYFNYEAQQDKSGLPNDRFSAERPEGSISTLTIQRTEQRDSAMYRCASSLGGTGGELFFGEGSRLTVL.

About this clonotype: This is likely an artifact of a read error, given a far larger clone one base away. This sequence joins TRBV6-5 and TRBJ2-7, with a possible D match to TRBD2 (7 bases). The CDR3 is made up of 15 amino acids. V lost 2 bases, J lost 7 bases, and 18 bases lay in between. Per the germline V gene, CDR1 is MNHEY and CDR2 is SVGAGI. The CDR3 DNA reads TGTGCCAGCAGTTACCAGGGGAGGGGAATTAATGAGCAGTACTTC. This codes for CASSYQGRGINEQYF.

This chain uses TRBV28 with TRBJ1-1; TRBD1 might be the D (5 bases). V lost 5 bases to trimming and J lost 4 bases, with 20 bases between them. The CDR3 has 16 residues. CDR1 and CDR2 from the germline V gene are MDHEN and SYDVKM. The CDR3 region is CASSPSGKGRSTEAFF. For the CDR3, the DNA is TGTGCCAGCAGTCCCTCCGGAAAGGGGAGGTCCACTGAAGCTTTCTTT. The full variable domain, its missing parts supplied by reference TRBV28 and TRBJ1-1, is DVKVTQSSRYLVKRTGEKVFLECVQDMDHENMFWYRQDPGLGLRLIYFSYDVKMKEKGDIPEGYSVSREKKERFSLILESASTNQTSMYLCASSPSGKGRSTEAFFGQGTRLTVV.

The table lists this clonotype with a few counts. The rearrangement joins TRBV5-6 to TRBJ2-3; D possibly matches TRBD1 or TRBD2 (5 bases each). The CDR3 length is 15 residues. Germline V gene lookup returns CDR1 SGHDT and CDR2 YYEEEE. V shed 4 bases and J shed 4 bases, with 16 bases lying between them. Here the CDR3 DNA reads TGTGCCAGCAGCCTACTTGGTAGGGGAGCAGATACGCAGTATTTT. Translated: CASSLLGRGADTQYF.

This clonotype was seen many times. This chain joins TRBV29-1 and TRBJ2-2; possibly TRBD1 or TRBD2 for D (6 bases each). Germline V gene data show CDR1 as SQVTM and CDR2 as ANQGSEA. Trimming left V 1 base short and J 7 bases short, with 10 bases between. CDR3 size: 13 residues. The chain's CDR3 is CSVEGGGHGELFF. In DNA, the CDR3 is TGCAGCGTTGAAGGAGGGGGGCACGGGGAGCTGTTTTTT.

This clonotype was observed many times. The rearrangement links TRBV6-2 or TRBV6-3 to TRBJ1-5, with 7 positions matching TRBD1. With 2 bases clipped from V and 1 base from J, the junction kept 2 bases outside the gene matches. Germline values: CDR1 MNHEY, CDR2 SVGEGT. The CDR3 consists of 15 residues. CDR3 residues: CASSYAGQSNQPQHF. The CDR3 nucleotides are TGTGCCAGCAGTTACGCGGGACAGAGCAATCAGCCCCAGCATTTT.

The sample holds many counts of this clonotype. The V call is TRBV7-2, the J call TRBJ2-7; a possible D gene is TRBD1 (5 bases). There are 15 residues in the CDR3. Germline V lookup: CDR1 SGHTA, CDR2 FQGNSA. Trimming pared 1 base from V and 4 bases from J, leaving 14 bases between. In DNA, the CDR3 is TGTGCCAGCAGCTTAGAGCAGGGTTTTAAATACGAGCAGTACTTC. Encoded protein: CASSLEQGFKYEQYF.

The rearrangement joins TRBV10-2 to TRBJ2-2; D perhaps matches TRBD1 (5 bases). The CDR3 loop spans 13 amino acids. The V gene's germline CDR1 is WSHSY and CDR2 SAAADI. Trimming shortened V by 8 bases and J by 0 bases, and 7 bases separated the two germline ends. CDR3 nucleotide sequence: TGCGCCAGCGGACAAGCGAACACCGGGGAGCTGTTTTTT. Translation gives CASGQANTGELFF.

Details on this clonotype: It differs at one base from a far larger clone, so likely a read error. V and J are TRBV6-2 or TRBV6-3 and TRBJ2-1, with 12 bases that match TRBD2. The germline V gene encodes CDR1 MNHEY and CDR2 SVGEGT. This CDR3 has 16 amino acids. CDR3 sequence (DNA): TGTGCCAGCAGTGACTCGCCTAGCGGGGGGGCGGATGAGCAGTTCTTC. Translated, it gives CASSDSPSGGADEQFF.

Many counts were recorded for this clonotype. This CDR3 is CASSQAEGGRRGANTGELFF. The CDR3 DNA reads as TGCGCCAGCAGCCAAGCGGAAGGTGGCAGGCGGGGTGCGAACACCGGGGAGCTGTTTTTT. The V call is TRBV4-1, the J call TRBJ2-2; D is perhaps TRBD2 (6 bases). V was clipped by 1 base and J by 0 bases, with 21 bases between them. The CDR3 covers 20 residues. The V gene's germline CDR1 is MGHRA and CDR2 YSYEKL.

Details on this clonotype: A much bigger clone sits one base away, suggesting this may be a read error. V usage is TRBV7-2 and J usage is TRBJ2-6; unclear D gene. Germline assignment: CDR1 SGHTA and CDR2 FQGNSA. The ends were cut back, 2 bases at V and 1 base at J, with 6 bases in the middle. The CDR3 consists of 15 residues. For the CDR3, the DNA is TGTGCCAGCAGCTTACGAGGTTCTGGGGCCAACGTCCTGACTTTC. The encoded protein is CASSLRGSGANVLTF.

A note on this clonotype: Because the CDR3's place on the DNA is in doubt, the DNA is left out and the CDR3 is given as listed by TCRdb. This rearrangement joins TRBV18 to TRBJ2-2; the DNA was not used to check the table's D call, TRBD1. CDR1 and CDR2 from the germline V gene are KGHSH and LQKENI. The CDR3 has 16 amino acids, counting both end residues. The CDR3 reads CASLSGTVNTGELFFF.

With respect to this clonotype: One end of the junction fails to match germline, which may point to a read error. The V gene is TRBV5-3, the J gene TRBJ1-5; TRBD1 is a possible D gene (5 bases). TRBV5-3 is an ORF; its function is uncertain. This CDR3 has 14 amino acids. CDR3 residues: CASSLEGGNQPQHF. CDR3 nucleotides: TGTGCCAGCAGCTTGGAAGGGGGCAATCAGCCCCAGCATTTT.

The gene calls are TRBV28 and TRBJ2-1; 11 nucleotides align to TRBD2. This CDR3 comprises 14 residues. Losses at the gene ends were 6 bases for V and 4 bases for J; bases not matched to a gene: 2. Germline CDR1 is MDHEN and CDR2 is SYDVKM. CDR3 in amino acids: CASRSSGGYNEQFF. Written as DNA, the CDR3 is TGTGCCAGCAGGTCTAGCGGGGGGTACAATGAGCAGTTCTTC. Together with reference TRBV28 and TRBJ2-1, the CDR3 gives the full variable domain: DVKVTQSSRYLVKRTGEKVFLECVQDMDHENMFWYRQDPGLGLRLIYFSYDVKMKEKGDIPEGYSVSREKKERFSLILESASTNQTSMYLCASRSSGGYNEQFFGPGTRLTVL.

This rearrangement joins TRBV29-1 to TRBJ2-1, with 7 nucleotides matching TRBD2. The CDR3 totals 13 residues. Per the germline V gene, CDR1 is SQVTM and CDR2 is ANQGSEA. Germline trimming cut 3 bases from V and 8 bases from J; bases unmatched to any gene: 7. CDR3 in amino acids: CSVDGASGDEQFF. The CDR3 nucleotides read TGCAGCGTTGACGGGGCTAGCGGAGATGAGCAGTTCTTC.